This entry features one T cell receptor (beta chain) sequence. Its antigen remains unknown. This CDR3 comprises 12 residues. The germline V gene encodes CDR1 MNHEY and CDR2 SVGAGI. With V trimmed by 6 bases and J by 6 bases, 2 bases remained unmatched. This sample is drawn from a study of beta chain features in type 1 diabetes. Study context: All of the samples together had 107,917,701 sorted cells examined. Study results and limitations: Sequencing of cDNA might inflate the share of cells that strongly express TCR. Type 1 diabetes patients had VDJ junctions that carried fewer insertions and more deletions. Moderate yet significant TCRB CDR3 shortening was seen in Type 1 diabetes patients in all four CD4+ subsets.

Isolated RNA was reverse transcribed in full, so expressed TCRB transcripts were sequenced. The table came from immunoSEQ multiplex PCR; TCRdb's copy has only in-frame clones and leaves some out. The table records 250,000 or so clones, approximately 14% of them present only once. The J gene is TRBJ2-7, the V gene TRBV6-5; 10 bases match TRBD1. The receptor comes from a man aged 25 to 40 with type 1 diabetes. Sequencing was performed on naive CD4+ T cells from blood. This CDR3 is CASRGQGREQYF. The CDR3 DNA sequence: TGTGCCAGCAGGGGACAGGGGCGCGAGCAGTACTTC.